Below are 20 T cell receptor beta chains sequenced from a single sample in a study of CD8 T cells in ankylosing spondylitis (dated by TCRdb to the late 2010s). Libraries came from 5' RACE. TCRdb lists the instrument as Illumina HiSeq 2500. TCRdb took the public reads, trimmed them with fastp at Q25, ran MiXCR for clone calling and kept in-frame beta chains. Entries are consolidated by CDR3 protein sequence, retaining the most common genes and DNA. Present in this sample are around 32,000 distinct CDR3 sequences, around 6.7% of which were seen just once. The biggest ten clones account for more than 9% of the sample. Sequenced sample: blood, either unsorted or a sorted T cell fraction (not recorded which). Every receptor here comes from a male donor with ankylosing spondylitis or in good health (not recorded which).

This clonotype was observed at least ten times. The CDR3: CASSRQGAYGYTF. In nucleotides, the CDR3 is TGTGCCAGCAGCCGACAGGGGGCCTATGGCTACACCTTC. The chain carries TRBV6-1 and TRBJ1-2, with 10 positions matching TRBD1. The CDR3 contains 13 residues. Germline V gene lookup returns CDR1 MNHNS and CDR2 SASEGT. The V gene end was trimmed by 6 bases and the J gene end by 4 bases; junction bases not matched to a gene: 2.

The chain employs TRBV2 and TRBJ2-5; TRBD2 agrees at 12 bases. The length of the CDR3 is 15 residues. The J segment lost 2 bases and the V segment lost 5 bases, leaving 3 bases of the junction unmatched. The germline gives CDR1 SNHLY, CDR2 FYNNEI. The CDR3 nucleotides read TGTGCCAGCAGTCCTACTAGCGGGGGGCAAGAGACCCAGTACTTC. Protein product: CASSPTSGGQETQYF.

This clonotype was counted at least ten times. This chain connects TRBV2 to TRBJ2-1; 13 bases align to TRBD2. The CDR3 spans 16 residues. Germline V gene lookup returns CDR1 SNHLY and CDR2 FYNNEI. V lost 11 bases to trimming and J lost 6 bases; unmatched junction nucleotides: 13. Written as DNA, the CDR3 is TGTGCCTACACCCACGGACTAGCGGGAGTCGGCAATGAGCAGTTCTTC. Translation: CAYTHGLAGVGNEQFF.

This clonotype appeared many times. The J gene is TRBJ1-1, the V gene TRBV20-1; 7 bases fit TRBD1. This CDR3 spans 13 amino acids. The germline gives CDR1 DFQATT, CDR2 SNEGSKA (reference sequence). V lost 1 base and J lost 5; bases outside the gene matches: 4. Written as DNA, the CDR3 is TGCAGTGCTAGAGGAGCCAGGGGGACTGAAGCTTTCTTT. Translated, it gives CSARGARGTEAFF.

This clonotype was observed at least ten times. V is TRBV2 and J is TRBJ1-2; perhaps TRBD1 as D (5 bases). The V end lost 6 bases, the J end lost 0 bases, and 11 bases lay between the germline ends. The CDR3 has 14 amino acids. CDR1 and CDR2 from the germline V gene are SNHLY and FYNNEI. The CDR3 reads CASRKTETNYGYTF. The DNA for the CDR3 is TGTGCCAGCAGGAAGACAGAGACTAACTATGGCTACACCTTC.

This clonotype was counted many times. V gene TRBV28 combines with J gene TRBJ1-1; possible D gene TRBD1, 5 bases. The V end was cut by 0 bases, the J end by 11 bases, with 16 bases between. The germline V gene has CDR1 MDHEN and CDR2 SYDVKM. The CDR3 runs to 14 residues. The CDR3 nucleotides read TGTGCCAGCAGTTTATGGGGGCTCCAGGAGGACGCTTTCTTT. This gives the protein CASSLWGLQEDAFF. Full variable domain (outside the CDR3, taken from reference TRBV28 and TRBJ1-1): DVKVTQSSRYLVKRTGEKVFLECVQDMDHENMFWYRQDPGLGLRLIYFSYDVKMKEKGDIPEGYSVSREKKERFSLILESASTNQTSMYLCASSLWGLQEDAFFGQGTRLTVV.

This clonotype occurred many times. This chain links TRBV5-1 with TRBJ1-1, with 9 bases that match TRBD1. The V gene's germline CDR1 is SGHRS and CDR2 YFSETQ. The CDR3 has 14 amino acids. Germline trimming cut 1 base from V and 8 bases from J; bases unmatched to any gene: 6. CDR3 in amino acids: CASSLSRQGDEAFF. CDR3 nucleotides: TGCGCCAGCAGCTTGAGTAGACAGGGGGACGAAGCTTTCTTT.

As for this clonotype: A much larger clone is a single base away; this may be a read error. The chain uses TRBV3-1 and TRBJ2-7, with 10 bases lining up with TRBD2. This CDR3 spans 16 amino acids. Germline assignment: CDR1 LGHDT and CDR2 YNNKEL (reference sequence). The CDR3 sequence is CASNQSGLAISYEQYF. CDR3 in DNA: TGTGCCAGCAACCAATCGGGACTAGCGATCTCCTACGAGCAGTACTTC.

This clonotype has a count of ten or more. CDR3 residues: CASSRQGASGANVLTF. In DNA, the CDR3 is TGTGCCAGCAGTCGACAGGGGGCATCTGGGGCCAACGTCCTGACTTTC. This rearrangement joins TRBV12-3 or TRBV12-4 to TRBJ2-6; 10 bases match TRBD1. With 5 bases clipped from V and 1 base from J, the junction kept 2 bases outside the gene matches. There are 16 residues in the CDR3.

This clonotype was observed at least ten times. The rearrangement links TRBV20-1 to TRBJ1-1; no firm D call. CDR1 is DFQATT, CDR2 SNEGSKA, per germline (reference sequence). This CDR3 contains 11 residues. The CDR3 DNA is TGCAGACAAACAGCGAACACTGAAGCTTTCTTT. It specifies CRQTANTEAFF.

A few counts support this clonotype. The chain has TRBV7-2 and TRBJ2-2; 7 bases map to TRBD2. Germline V lookup: CDR1 SGHTA, CDR2 FQGNSA. V gave up 6 bases and J gave up 1 base; unmatched junction bases: 8. The CDR3 is 16 amino acids. The CDR3 reads CASSFRGGGNTGELFF. The CDR3 nucleotides read TGTGCCAGCAGTTTTCGGGGCGGGGGGAACACCGGGGAGCTGTTTTTT.

Details on this clonotype: It may be a read error: a sequence one base away is much more abundant. CDR3 sequence reads: CASSDTDDKQYF. Here the CDR3 DNA reads TGTGCCAGCAGTGACACGGACGACAAGCAGTACTTC. V gene TRBV2 combines with J gene TRBJ2-7; D not resolved. V was pared by 3 bases and J by 8 bases, with 11 bases between. Germline loops: CDR1 SNHLY, CDR2 FYNNEI. This CDR3 has 12 residues.

In this sample, this clonotype turned up many times. The J gene is TRBJ2-1, the V gene TRBV15, with D uncertain. This CDR3 is built from 13 residues. Germline V gene sequence: CDR1 LNHNV, CDR2 YYDKDF (reference sequence). V dropped 3 bases and J dropped 5 bases, with 8 bases sitting between them. This CDR3 is CATSRGPNNEQFF. CDR3 DNA: TGTGCCACCAGCAGGGGCCCCAACAATGAGCAGTTCTTC. Supplemented by reference TRBV15 and TRBJ2-1, the full variable domain reads DAMVIQNPRYQVTQFGKPVTLSCSQTLNHNVMYWYQQKSSQAPKLLFHYYDKDFNNEADTPDNFQSRRPNTSFCFLDIRSPGLGDTAMYLCATSRGPNNEQFFGPGTRLTVL.

This clonotype was recorded many times. This rearrangement joins TRBV20-1 to TRBJ2-1, with 10 bases identical to TRBD2. This CDR3 has 17 amino acids. Losses at the gene ends were 5 bases for V and 0 bases for J; bases not matched to a gene: 10. The germline V gene has CDR1 DFQATT and CDR2 SNEGSKA (reference sequence). The CDR3 bases are TGCAGTGCTCGGGGACTAGCGAGTCGATTCTCCTACAATGAGCAGTTCTTC. Protein product: CSARGLASRFSYNEQFF.

This clonotype counts as medium-sized (0.01 to 0.1%). The chain recombines TRBV28 with TRBJ2-1; weak D call: TRBD1 (6 bases). The V and J ends lost 5 bases and 3 bases respectively, with 11 bases between them. The CDR3 spans 14 residues. Per germline, CDR1 MDHEN and CDR2 SYDVKM. The CDR3, as DNA: TGTGCCAGCAGTATAACCAGGGGCTACAATGAGCAGTTCTTC. Residues: CASSITRGYNEQFF.

This clonotype has at least ten counts. The V call is TRBV6-1, the J call TRBJ2-1, with D possibly matching TRBD2 (5 bases). CDR3 size: 13 residues. Germline values: CDR1 MNHNS, CDR2 SASEGT. Trimming removed 5 bases at V and 4 bases at J, with 9 bases between. The CDR3 loop reads CASSPSLYNEQFF. The CDR3 DNA sequence: TGTGCCAGCAGTCCTAGCTTATACAATGAGCAGTTCTTC.

There are many counts of this clonotype. J is TRBJ2-1 and V is TRBV5-1; D not certain. The CDR3 is 15 residues long. The germline V gene encodes CDR1 SGHRS and CDR2 YFSETQ. The V end was cut by 1 base, the J end by 5 bases, with 13 bases between. Written as DNA, the CDR3 is TGCGCCAGCAGCTTGTCGACGCCCTTCGACAATGAGCAGTTCTTC. Translated, it gives CASSLSTPFDNEQFF. The full variable domain, its missing parts supplied by reference TRBV5-1 and TRBJ2-1, is KAGVTQTPRYLIKTRGQQVTLSCSPISGHRSVSWYQQTPGQGLQFLFEYFSETQRNKGNFPGRFSGRQFSNSRSEMNVSTLELGDSALYLCASSLSTPFDNEQFFGPGTRLTVL.

This clonotype was picked up many times. This sequence joins TRBV7-7 and TRBJ2-5; D is perhaps TRBD1 (5 bases). V shed 7 bases and J shed 2 bases, with 11 bases lying between them. CDR1 and CDR2 from the germline V gene are SSHAT and FNYEAQ (reference sequence). The CDR3 runs 13 residues. CDR3 sequence: CASTQKGQETQYF. CDR3 in DNA: TGTGCCAGCACCCAAAAGGGGCAAGAGACCCAGTACTTC.

This chain uses TRBV4-2 with TRBJ2-3, with a tentative D call TRBD1 (6 bases). V was pared by 0 bases and J by 3 bases, with 13 bases between. Germline CDR1 reads LGHNA; CDR2 reads YNFKEQ. The CDR3 is 16 amino acids. CDR3 protein: CASSQDVQGSTDTQYF. The CDR3 region has the DNA TGTGCCAGCAGCCAAGATGTACAGGGTAGTACAGATACGCAGTATTTT.

This sequence joins TRBV2 and TRBJ1-3; weak D call: TRBD1 (5 bases). Between the trimmed V and J ends, which lost 5 bases and 0 bases, there was a span of 11 bases. Germline lookup yields CDR1 SNHLY and CDR2 FYNNEI. There are 15 residues in the CDR3. The CDR3 spells CASSLGRYSGNTIYF. In DNA, the CDR3 is TGTGCCAGCAGTTTGGGACGGTACTCTGGAAACACCATATATTTT.